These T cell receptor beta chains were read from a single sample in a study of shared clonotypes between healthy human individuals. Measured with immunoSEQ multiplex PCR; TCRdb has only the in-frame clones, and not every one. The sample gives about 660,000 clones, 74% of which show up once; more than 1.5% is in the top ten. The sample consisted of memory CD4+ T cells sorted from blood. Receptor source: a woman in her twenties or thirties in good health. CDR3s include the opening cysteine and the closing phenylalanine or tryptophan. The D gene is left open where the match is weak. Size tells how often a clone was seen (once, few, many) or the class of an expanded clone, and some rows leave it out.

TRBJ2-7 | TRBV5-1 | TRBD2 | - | TGCGCCAGCAGCCCGAAGGGGACTAGCGTGTCCTACGAGCAGTACTTC | CASSPKGTSVSYEQYF
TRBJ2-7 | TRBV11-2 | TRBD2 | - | TGTGCCAGCAGCTTTAGCGGGAGCTCCTACGAGCAGTACTTC | CASSFSGSSYEQYF
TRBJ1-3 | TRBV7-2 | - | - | TGTGCCAGCAGCTTAGTGAACACCATATATTTT | CASSLVNTIYF
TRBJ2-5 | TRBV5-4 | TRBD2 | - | TGTGCCAGCAGCTTTTCAGGGCGGGGGGAGACCCAGTACTTC | CASSFSGRGETQYF
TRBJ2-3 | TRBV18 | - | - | TGTGCCAGCTCACCGACTAAGGTAGATACGCAGTATTTT | CASSPTKVDTQYF
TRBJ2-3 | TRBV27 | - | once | TGTGCAAGCAGGGGCGGGAGCACAGATACGCAGTATTTT | CASRGGSTDTQYF
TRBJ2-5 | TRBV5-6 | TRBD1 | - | TGTGCCAGCAGCCCCGGGACAGGGGGCAGGGAGACCCAGTACTTC | CASSPGTGGRETQYF
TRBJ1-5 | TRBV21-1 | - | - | TGTGCCAGCAGTGTCACTTATCGGGTGCCGGATAGCAATCAGCCCCAGCATTTT | CASSVTYRVPDSNQPQHF
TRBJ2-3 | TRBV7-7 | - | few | TGTGCCAGCAGCTTTGGCGGTTTACACACAGATACGCAGTATTTT | CASSFGGLHTDTQYF
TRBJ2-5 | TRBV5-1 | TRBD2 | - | TGCGCCAGCAGGAACGGACTAGCGGGGCAAGAGACCCAGTACTTC | CASRNGLAGQETQYF
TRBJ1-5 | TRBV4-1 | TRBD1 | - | TGCGCCAGCAGCCAACTCACAGGGGGCGATCAGCCCCAGCATTTT | CASSQLTGGDQPQHF
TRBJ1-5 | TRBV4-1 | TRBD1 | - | TGCGCCAGCAGCCAGGACAGGGGAAACAATCAGCCCCAGCATTTT | CASSQDRGNNQPQHF
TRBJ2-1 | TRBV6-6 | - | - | TGTGCCAGCACGTCCGCAAGCTCCTACAATGAGCAGTTCTTC | CASTSASSYNEQFF
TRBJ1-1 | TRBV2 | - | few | TGTGCCAGCAGTGGAGTTGGACGGGCCACTGAAGCTTTCTTT | CASSGVGRATEAFF
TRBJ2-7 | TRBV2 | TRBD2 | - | TGTGCCAGCAGTGTACTAGCGGGAGGGGACTACGAGCAGTACTTC | CASSVLAGGDYEQYF
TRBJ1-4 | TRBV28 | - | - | TGTGCCAGCAGTTCAGGAGCAACTAATGAAAAACTGTTTTTT | CASSSGATNEKLFF
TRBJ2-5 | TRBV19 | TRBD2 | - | TGTGCCAGTAGTATTTCCCTAGCGGGAGGGCAAGAGACCCAGTACTTC | CASSISLAGGQETQYF
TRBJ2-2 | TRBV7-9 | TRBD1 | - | TGTGCCAGCAGCCTGGGCCAGGGGGCGCGGAACGGGGAGCTGTTTTTT | CASSLGQGARNGELFF
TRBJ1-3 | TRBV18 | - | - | TGTGCCAGCTCACCTGGACAGTCTGGAAACACCATATATTTT | CASSPGQSGNTIYF
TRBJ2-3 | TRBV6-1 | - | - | TGTGCCAGCAGGCCTTCTATAGGCGGGACAGATACGCAGTATTTT | CASRPSIGGTDTQYF
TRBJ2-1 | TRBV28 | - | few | TGTGCCAGCAGTGGCCCTAGACGGACGAACAATGAGCAGTTCTTC | CASSGPRRTNNEQFF
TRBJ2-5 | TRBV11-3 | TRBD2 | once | TGTGCCAGCAGCAGAGGACTAGCGGCCCAAGAGACCCAGTACTTC | CASSRGLAAQETQYF
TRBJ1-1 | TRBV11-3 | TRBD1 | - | TGTGCCAGCAGCTTAGGTCAGGGGGCGGACACTGAAGCTTTCTTT | CASSLGQGADTEAFF
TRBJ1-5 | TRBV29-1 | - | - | TGCAGCGTACTACAGGGATGGGATCAGCCCCAGCATTTT | CSVLQGWDQPQHF
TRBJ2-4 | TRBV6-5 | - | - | TGTGCCAGCAGAGAACTAGCCAAAAACATTCAGTACTTC | CASRELAKNIQYF
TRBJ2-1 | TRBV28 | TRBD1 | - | TGTGCCAGCAGGGCGACAGGGGGTTTGGAGCAGTTCTTC | CASRATGGLEQFF
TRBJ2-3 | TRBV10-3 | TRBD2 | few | TGTGCCATCAGTGATCAGCGGGAGGGCCGTACAGATACGCAGTATTTT | CAISDQREGRTDTQYF
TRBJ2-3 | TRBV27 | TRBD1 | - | TGTGCCAGGTGGGGACAGCACACAGATACGCAGTATTTT | CARWGQHTDTQYF
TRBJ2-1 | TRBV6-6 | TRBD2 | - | TGTGCCACCGGATCCCTAGCGGGGGGTTACAATGAGCAGTTCTTC | CATGSLAGGYNEQFF
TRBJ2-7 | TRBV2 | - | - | TGTGCCAGCAGTGAGGGACGAGGGGGCTACGAGCAGTACTTC | CASSEGRGGYEQYF